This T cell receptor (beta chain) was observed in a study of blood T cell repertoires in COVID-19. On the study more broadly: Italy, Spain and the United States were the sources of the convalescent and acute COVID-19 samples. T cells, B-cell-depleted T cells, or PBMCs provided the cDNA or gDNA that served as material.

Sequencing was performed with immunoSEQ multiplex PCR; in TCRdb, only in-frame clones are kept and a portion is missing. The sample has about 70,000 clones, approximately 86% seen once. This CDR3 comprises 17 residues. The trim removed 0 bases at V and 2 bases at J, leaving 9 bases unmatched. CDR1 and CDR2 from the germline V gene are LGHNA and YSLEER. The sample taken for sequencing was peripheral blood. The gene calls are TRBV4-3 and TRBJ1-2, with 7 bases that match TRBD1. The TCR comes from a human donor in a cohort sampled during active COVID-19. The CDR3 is CASSQEGAGQLNYGYTF. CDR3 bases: TGCGCCAGCAGCCAAGAGGGGGCGGGACAGTTAAACTATGGCTACACCTTC.